The 7 T cell receptor beta chains listed next were all sequenced from one sample in a study of blood T cell repertoires in COVID-19. TCRdb's copy holds only in-frame clones and misses some; the assay was immunoSEQ multiplex PCR. This table holds fewer than 55,000 clones, roughly four fifths found once. Sequenced material: peripheral blood. The receptor set was obtained from a man between 65 and 85 years old with active COVID-19.

The chain carries TRBV18 and TRBJ2-2; TRBD1 is a possible D gene (5 bases). The CDR3 spans 15 residues. Trimming took 3 bases from V and 3 from J, leaving 11 bases between them. CDR1 is KGHSH, CDR2 LQKENI, per germline. CDR3 in DNA: TGTGCCAGCTCACCGCAGGGCTCCGACACCGGGGAGCTGTTTTTT. Translated: CASSPQGSDTGELFF.

The V and J genes are TRBV7-6 and TRBJ2-3, with TRBD2 matching 12 bases. CDR3 length: 19 amino acids. J gave up 6 bases and V 4 bases, and 17 bases lay outside the gene matches. Germline CDR1 SGHVS, CDR2 FNYEAQ. CDR3 bases: TGTGCCAGCAGCTCCAACCGCCGGCTACTAGCGGGGGGTTATGATACGCAGTATTTT. The encoded protein is CASSSNRRLLAGGYDTQYF.

The chain is built from TRBV2 and TRBJ1-1; D gene uncertain. The length of the CDR3 is 13 residues. The V and J ends lost 7 bases and 4 bases respectively, with 13 bases between them. The V gene's germline CDR1 is SNHLY and CDR2 FYNNEI. The CDR3: CASILRRSTEAFF. DNA of the CDR3: TGTGCCAGCATCCTCAGGAGGAGCACTGAAGCTTTCTTT. Drawing the rest from reference TRBV2 and TRBJ1-1, the complete variable domain is EPEVTQTPSHQVTQMGQEVILRCVPISNHLYFYWYRQILGQKVEFLVSFYNNEISEKSEIFDDQFSVERPDGSNFTLKIRSTKLEDSAMYFCASILRRSTEAFFGQGTRLTVV.

This sequence joins TRBV6-5 and TRBJ2-5; unclear D gene. Germline V gene data show CDR1 as MNHEY and CDR2 as SVGAGI. The CDR3 spans 13 residues. The V end lost 5 bases, the J end lost 5 bases, and 12 bases lay between the germline ends. The CDR3 region has the DNA TGTGCCAGCAGTCGCCGTCAACGGGAGACCCAGTACTTC. This gives the protein CASSRRQRETQYF.

V and J are TRBV14 and TRBJ1-2; 8 positions match TRBD1. J gave up 4 bases and V 4 bases, and 8 bases lay outside the gene matches. The germline V gene has CDR1 SGHDN and CDR2 FVKESK. The CDR3 extends over 15 amino acids. In nucleotides, the CDR3 is TGTGCCAGCAGCCTAACACAGGGGGGGACCTATGGCTACACCTTC. Amino acids: CASSLTQGGTYGYTF. The full variable domain, completed using reference TRBV14 and TRBJ1-2, is EAGVTQFPSHSVIEKGQTVTLRCDPISGHDNLYWYRRVMGKEIKFLLHFVKESKQDESGMPNNRFLAERTGGTYSTLKVQPAELEDSGVYFCASSLTQGGTYGYTFGSGTRLTVV.

V is TRBV5-1 and J is TRBJ2-2, with a tentative D call TRBD2 (5 bases). Germline CDR1 SGHRS, CDR2 YFSETQ. The CDR3 is 15 amino acids. Trimming took off 2 bases at V and 5 bases at J, with 13 bases between the two ends. Here the CDR3 reads CASSLRTSGTGELFF. CDR3 coding DNA: TGCGCCAGCAGCTTAAGGACGTCGGGGACCGGGGAGCTGTTTTTT.

The J gene is TRBJ2-1, the V gene TRBV5-6; maybe TRBD2 (5 bases). Deletions cut 0 bases from V and 7 bases from J, with 11 bases between. This CDR3 spans 14 amino acids. Germline values: CDR1 SGHDT, CDR2 YYEEEE. The CDR3 loop reads CASSLAGLGNEQFF. CDR3 nucleotide sequence: TGTGCCAGCAGCTTGGCGGGGTTGGGGAATGAGCAGTTCTTC.